This passage covers 32 T cell receptor beta chains from one sample sequenced in a study of vaccination and CD4 T cells after COVID-19 (dated 2022 in TCRdb). Antigens for these TCRs are unknown. What the treatment or condition label conveys for this sample: roughly 11-day PBMC culture with coronavirus spike peptide pools or control peptides (ViraFEST assay). Library preparation used PCR. Instrument on record: Illumina iSeq 100. TCR sequencing of DNA from cultured CD4+ T cells used the Oncomine TCR Beta short-read assay at the Johns Hopkins FTIC core. The raw public data were reprocessed by TCRdb itself: fastp quality trimming at Q25, MiXCR clonotype calling, in-frame beta chains only. CDR3 protein duplicates are merged, each entry listing the most common genes and DNA. The sample table contains 9,000 to 10,000 distinct CDR3 sequences; only one count was recorded for 45% to 55% of them. The top ten hold less than 15% of the sample.

The sample was CD4+ T cells from blood, cultured in vitro. The receptor set was obtained from a human donor who had recovered from COVID-19.

The chain combines TRBV6-5 with TRBJ1-1, with D uncertain. The germline V gene has CDR1 MNHEY and CDR2 SVGAGI. V gave up 3 bases and J gave up 0 bases, with 8 bases separating them. The CDR3 totals 14 residues. The CDR3 protein is CASSYHRVNTEAFF. In DNA, the CDR3 is TGTGCCAGCAGTTATCATCGGGTGAACACTGAAGCTTTCTTT.

The V call is TRBV20-1, the J call TRBJ1-5, with a tentative D call TRBD1 (5 bases). Trimming removed 0 bases at V and 0 bases at J, with 18 bases between. In germline, CDR1 is DFQATT, CDR2 SNEGSKA (reference sequence). The CDR3 is 18 residues long. CDR3 residues: CSARDYIEGLNSNQPQHF. CDR3 DNA sequence: TGCAGTGCTAGAGATTACATTGAGGGACTTAATAGCAATCAGCCCCAGCATTTT.

V usage is TRBV10-3 and J usage is TRBJ2-5; D remains ambiguous. Trimming removed 9 bases from V and 5 bases from J, with 16 bases in between. Per the germline V gene, CDR1 is ENHRY and CDR2 is SYGVKD. This CDR3 has 13 residues. The CDR3 spells CAINRGLGETQYF. CDR3 coding DNA: TGTGCCATTAACCGAGGCCTGGGGGAGACCCAGTACTTC.

The rearrangement uses TRBV7-2 and TRBJ2-2; 9 nucleotides match TRBD2. The CDR3 runs 15 residues. The germline V gene encodes CDR1 SGHTA and CDR2 FQGNSA. Germline trimming cut 6 bases from V and 1 base from J; bases unmatched to any gene: 3. The CDR3 sequence: CASSQTSGNTGELFF. The CDR3 DNA sequence: TGTGCCAGCAGTCAGACTAGCGGGAACACCGGGGAGCTGTTTTTT.

This clonotype was seen a handful of times. The V gene is TRBV30, the J gene TRBJ2-1, with a possible D match to TRBD2 (5 bases). V lost 3 bases and J 3 bases, leaving 18 bases between the germline ends. CDR1 is GTSNPN and CDR2 is SVGIG in the germline V gene (reference sequence). The CDR3 is 16 residues long. CDR3 in DNA: TGTGCCTGGAGCCTAACGGGGAGCGGTAGCTACAATGAGCAGTTCTTC. Its protein is CAWSLTGSGSYNEQFF.

A few counts support this clonotype. The genes are TRBV28 and TRBJ1-2; a weak D match, TRBD1 (5 bases). Germline values: CDR1 MDHEN, CDR2 SYDVKM. The CDR3 length is 13 residues. Trimming shortened V by 2 bases and J by 4 bases, and 8 bases separated the two germline ends. The CDR3 coding sequence is TGTGCCAGCAGTTTAACGACAGTCTATGGCTACACCTTC. Protein: CASSLTTVYGYTF.

This chain joins TRBV7-2 and TRBJ2-2; a possible D gene is TRBD1 (5 bases). This CDR3 is built from 14 residues. Germline V gene lookup returns CDR1 SGHTA and CDR2 FQGNSA. Trimming cost V 6 bases and J 1 base, with 9 bases left between them. The CDR3 reads CASRTDRNTGELFF. CDR3 nucleotide sequence: TGTGCCAGCAGGACTGACAGGAACACCGGGGAGCTGTTTTTT.

V gene TRBV7-2 combines with J gene TRBJ2-7; D is perhaps TRBD1 or TRBD2 (5 bases each). This CDR3 has 14 amino acids. The germline gives CDR1 SGHTA, CDR2 FQGNSA. V lost 0 bases and J 6 bases, leaving 12 bases between the germline ends. CDR3 amino acids: CASSLAGFGGEQYF. The DNA for the CDR3 is TGTGCCAGCAGCTTAGCGGGATTTGGGGGCGAGCAGTACTTC.

This chain connects TRBV12-3 or TRBV12-4 to TRBJ1-1; TRBD1 agrees at 9 bases. Trimming cost V 2 bases and J 1 base; bases outside gene matches: 8. CDR3 length: 17 residues. The CDR3 protein is CASSLTGGVRWNTEAFF. The CDR3, as DNA: TGTGCCAGCAGTTTAACAGGGGGCGTAAGGTGGAACACTGAAGCTTTCTTT.

This chain links TRBV7-2 with TRBJ1-1; the D is unclear. The CDR3 is made up of 12 amino acids. CDR1 is SGHTA and CDR2 is FQGNSA in the germline V gene. The V and J ends lost 3 bases and 8 bases respectively, with 10 bases between them. CDR3: CASSFSRAEAFF. Written as DNA, the CDR3 is TGTGCCAGCAGCTTTTCACGGGCAGAAGCTTTCTTT. Variable domain in full (rest from reference TRBV7-2 and TRBJ1-1): GAGVSQSPSNKVTEKGKDVELRCDPISGHTALYWYRQSLGQGLEFLIYFQGNSAPDKSGLPSDRFSAERTGGSVSTLTIQRTQQEDSAVYLCASSFSRAEAFFGQGTRLTVV.

V usage is TRBV2 and J usage is TRBJ1-2; 8 bases line up with TRBD1. Trimming removed 9 bases from V and 4 bases from J; junction bases left unmatched: 10. The CDR3 length is 14 residues. Germline CDR1 SNHLY, CDR2 FYNNEI. The CDR3 DNA reads as TGTGCCAGAACCCGGGGAGGACAGGGCTATGGCTACACCTTC. Translating it yields CARTRGGQGYGYTF.

CDR3 loop: CASSQDGTSTDTQYF. The DNA of the CDR3 is TGTGCCAGCAGCCAAGATGGGACTAGTACAGATACGCAGTATTTT. The chain uses TRBV4-2 and TRBJ2-3; 8 nucleotides agree with TRBD2. The CDR3 runs to 15 residues. CDR1 and CDR2 (germline): LGHNA, YNFKEQ. Germline trimming cut 0 bases from V and 3 bases from J; bases unmatched to any gene: 2.

This clonotype has only a few counts. The J gene is TRBJ2-3, the V gene TRBV4-3; no reliable D call. V was shortened by 0 bases and J by 4 bases, with 17 bases between the two germline ends. This CDR3 contains 17 residues. The germline V gene has CDR1 LGHNA and CDR2 YSLEER. CDR3 in amino acids: CASSQDMARSVPDTQYF. The DNA of the CDR3 is TGCGCCAGCAGCCAAGATATGGCTAGAAGTGTCCCAGATACGCAGTATTTT.

The V gene is TRBV6-1, the J gene TRBJ1-1, with D unclear. The germline V and J ends were trimmed by 5 bases and 1 base, with 8 bases remaining between them. Germline V gene lookup returns CDR1 MNHNS and CDR2 SASEGT. The CDR3 runs 13 residues. The CDR3 DNA sequence: TGTGCCAGCAGTCTCACTGAGAACACTGAAGCTTTCTTT. Its translation: CASSLTENTEAFF.

V usage is TRBV5-7 and J usage is TRBJ1-2; 11 bases fit TRBD1. TRBV5-7 falls under the ORF class, with uncertain function. Trimming took 3 bases from V and 6 from J; bases not matched to a gene: 4. The CDR3 covers 14 residues. CDR3 sequence reads: CASSSRTGGDGYTF. The DNA of the CDR3 is TGTGCCAGCAGCTCCCGGACAGGGGGCGATGGCTACACCTTC.

The gene calls are TRBV27 and TRBJ1-5; no definite D call. Trimming stripped 3 bases from V and 7 bases from J, with 7 bases between. This CDR3 contains 12 residues. Germline CDR1 is MNHEY and CDR2 is SMNVEV (reference sequence). The CDR3 DNA is TGTGCCAGCAGTTTTATGGGACAGCCCCAGCATTTT. This sequence encodes CASSFMGQPQHF.

J is TRBJ2-1 and V is TRBV19; 7 positions match TRBD1. This CDR3 comprises 15 residues. V gave up 5 bases and J gave up 4 bases; unmatched junction bases: 8. Germline values: CDR1 LNHDA, CDR2 SQIVND (reference sequence). The CDR3 here is CASSRGQTLYNEQFF. CDR3 in DNA: TGTGCCAGTAGTCGGGGACAGACCCTATACAATGAGCAGTTCTTC.

This chain links TRBV2 with TRBJ2-3, with a tentative D call TRBD1 (5 bases). CDR3 length: 16 amino acids. V lost 1 base and J 3 bases, leaving 14 bases between the germline ends. CDR1 is SNHLY, CDR2 FYNNEI, per germline. The CDR3 spells CASSEGLRALTDTQYF. In DNA form, the CDR3 reads TGTGCCAGCAGTGAAGGGCTCAGGGCTTTGACAGATACGCAGTATTTT.

The chain couples TRBV5-4 to TRBJ2-1, with TRBD2 identical over 13 bases. V lost 0 bases to trimming and J lost 7 bases; unmatched junction nucleotides: 4. The germline gives CDR1 SGHNT, CDR2 YYREEE (reference sequence). The length of the CDR3 is 16 residues. CDR3 residues: CASSLAMTSGRNEQFF. The CDR3 DNA sequence: TGTGCCAGCAGCTTGGCGATGACTAGCGGGAGGAATGAGCAGTTCTTC.

This clonotype was seen a few times. The rearrangement joins TRBV6-5 to TRBJ1-2, with a weak D call TRBD1 (5 bases). The germline V gene has CDR1 MNHEY and CDR2 SVGAGI. Trimming took 4 bases from V and 1 from J, leaving 13 bases between them. This CDR3 comprises 15 residues. CDR3 in amino acids: CASSSFPGGNYGYTF. The CDR3 bases are TGTGCCAGCAGTTCCTTTCCGGGGGGTAACTATGGCTACACCTTC.

This clonotype was seen more than once but under ten times. The chain couples TRBV6-1 to TRBJ1-5, with TRBD1 identical over 11 bases. Germline V CDR1 and CDR2: MNHNS, SASEGT. This CDR3 region has 15 residues. Trimming at V came to 7 bases and at J to 11 bases, leaving 13 bases not matched to a gene. The CDR3 region is CASNPEGQGVRAQHF. CDR3 DNA sequence: TGTGCCAGCAACCCGGAGGGACAGGGGGTTAGGGCCCAGCATTTT.

V gene TRBV19 combines with J gene TRBJ1-1, with a possible D match to TRBD1 (6 bases). The CDR3 runs 15 residues. V gave up 8 bases and J gave up 2 bases, with 18 bases separating them. The germline V gene encodes CDR1 LNHDA and CDR2 SQIVND (reference sequence). The CDR3 loop is CASLGRGDFNTEAFF. The CDR3 nucleotides are TGTGCCAGTTTGGGCAGGGGTGACTTTAACACTGAAGCTTTCTTT.

Only a few counts were recorded for this clonotype. The V and J genes are TRBV30 and TRBJ1-2, with TRBD1 matching over 7 bases. The V gene end was trimmed by 5 bases and the J gene end by 4 bases; junction bases not matched to a gene: 13. Germline lookup yields CDR1 GTSNPN and CDR2 SVGIG (reference sequence). CDR3 size: 15 residues. DNA for the CDR3: TGTGCCTGGTGGTCTCCGAACAGGGGAGTCTATGGCTACACCTTC. Encoded protein: CAWWSPNRGVYGYTF.

This clonotype has only a few counts. The chain has TRBV20-1 and TRBJ1-5; the D is unclear. Looked up from germline, CDR1 is DFQATT and CDR2 is SNEGSKA (reference sequence). There are 15 residues in the CDR3. Trimming stripped 0 bases from V and 0 bases from J, with 9 bases between. CDR3 nucleotides: TGCAGTGCTAGAGATGGAACTAATAGCAATCAGCCCCAGCATTTT. It is translated as CSARDGTNSNQPQHF.

This chain joins TRBV10-1 and TRBJ2-1; D perhaps matches TRBD1 (6 bases). Germline V gene data show CDR1 as WNHNN and CDR2 as SYGVQD (reference sequence). The CDR3 contains 12 residues. The germline V and J ends were trimmed by 2 bases and 12 bases, with 11 bases remaining between them. This CDR3 is CASSEPTGWQFF. CDR3 in DNA: TGCGCCAGCAGTGAGCCGACAGGTTGGCAGTTCTTC.

This chain uses TRBV6-4 with TRBJ1-6; D unclear. Germline V gene data show CDR1 as MRHNA and CDR2 as SNTAGT. V was pared by 4 bases and J by 10 bases, with 14 bases between. This CDR3 is built from 14 residues. The CDR3 protein is CASSVEGSTSPLHF. The CDR3 DNA is TGTGCCAGCAGTGTCGAGGGCAGCACCTCACCCCTCCACTTT.

The chain couples TRBV6-5 to TRBJ1-6, with 11 nucleotides matching TRBD1. The length of the CDR3 is 17 residues. Trimming removed 0 bases from V and 10 bases from J; junction bases left unmatched: 8. CDR1 is MNHEY and CDR2 is SVGAGI in the germline V gene. CDR3 nucleotides: TGTGCCAGCAGTTACTCGATCGGGGGGACAGGGGGGTCACCCCTCCACTTT. Amino acids: CASSYSIGGTGGSPLHF.

This chain's CDR3 is CASTLGSNTEAFF. The CDR3 DNA follows: TGTGCCAGCACCCTGGGGTCGAACACTGAAGCTTTCTTT. This chain uses TRBV12-3 or TRBV12-4 with TRBJ1-1; D uncertain. Trimming removed 7 bases from V and 1 base from J, with 10 bases in between. CDR3 size: 13 residues.

This clonotype occurred a few times. The chain recombines TRBV20-1 with TRBJ1-5, with TRBD1 matching 9 bases. CDR3 length equals 15 residues. Germline CDR1 is DFQATT and CDR2 is SNEGSKA (reference sequence). Trimming removed 0 bases from V and 4 bases from J; junction bases left unmatched: 4. The CDR3 DNA sequence: TGCAGTGCTAGAGATACAGGGGGCTTTAATCAGCCCCAGCATTTT. Translation: CSARDTGGFNQPQHF.

Points on this clonotype: The junction departs from germline at one end; a sequencing error may be responsible. V and J are TRBV11-2 and TRBJ2-5; D gene ambiguous. This CDR3 comprises 14 residues. The germline V gene has CDR1 SGHAT and CDR2 FQNNGV. CDR3 region: CASSLGLGLETQNF. The CDR3 bases are TGTGCCAGCAGCTTAGGTCTGGGGTTGGAGACCCAGAACTTC.

This clonotype showed up just a few times. The V and J genes are TRBV24-1 and TRBJ2-2; 7 nucleotides agree with TRBD1. The CDR3 length is 16 residues. Unmatched junction bases numbered 9, after V lost 9 bases and J lost 0 bases. Germline loops: CDR1 KGHDR, CDR2 SFDVKD. The CDR3 DNA reads TGTGCCACCGGGACAGATTATTACGCGAACACCGGGGAGCTGTTTTTT. It is translated as CATGTDYYANTGELFF.

The sample holds a few counts of this clonotype. The chain uses TRBV12-3 or TRBV12-4 and TRBJ1-6; D gene unclear. V was clipped by 1 base and J by 8 bases, with 9 bases between them. The CDR3 is 14 residues long. CDR3 sequence: CASSLVQADSPLHF. The CDR3 nucleotides read TGTGCCAGCAGTTTAGTTCAGGCGGATTCACCCCTCCACTTT.